These T cell receptor beta chains were read from a single sample in a study of T-cell memory formation after mild COVID-19. TCRdb reprocessed the 5' RACE reads via MiXCR and lists one record per CDR3 protein. The repertoire holds approximately 150,000 distinct CDR3 sequences, roughly 21% seen once, with about 2.1% in the top ten. Material: PBMCs or a T cell subset sorted from them (not recorded which). These receptors came from an adult woman who had mild COVID-19 (a few samples of this study predate the infection). Cell type and time point are not known. The CDR3 runs from the conserved cysteine through the conserved F or W. Fields, in order: J gene, V gene, D gene, clone size, CDR3 DNA, CDR3 protein. D genes are given only for firm matches. Clone size is shown for a subset of rows, as once, few, many or a class of expanded clone.

J gene: TRBJ2-7; V gene: TRBV18; D gene: TRBD1; clone size: NA; CDR3 DNA: TGTGCCAGCTCACGGATGACAGGGTACGAGCAGTACTTC; CDR3 protein: CASSRMTGYEQYF
J gene: TRBJ1-2; V gene: TRBV5-1; D gene: NA; clone size: NA; CDR3 DNA: TGCGCCAGCAGCTTGGTGGTCTCTAGTGGCTACACCTTC; CDR3 protein: CASSLVVSSGYTF
J gene: TRBJ1-5; V gene: TRBV12-3/TRBV12-4; D gene: TRBD1; clone size: NA; CDR3 DNA: TGTGCCAGCAGTCGTGGACAGGGCGGGTCCCAGCCCCAGCATTTT; CDR3 protein: CASSRGQGGSQPQHF
J gene: TRBJ2-7; V gene: TRBV10-3; D gene: TRBD1; clone size: NA; CDR3 DNA: TGTGCCATCAGAGGGACAGGGGACCACGAGCAGTACTTC; CDR3 protein: CAIRGTGDHEQYF
J gene: TRBJ1-1; V gene: TRBV7-2; D gene: NA; clone size: NA; CDR3 DNA: TGTGCCAGCAGGTACACCTTGAACACTGAAGCTTTCTTT; CDR3 protein: CASRYTLNTEAFF
J gene: TRBJ2-3; V gene: TRBV27; D gene: TRBD1; clone size: NA; CDR3 DNA: TGTGCCAGCAGCCCCGGTGCAGGGGGCGAAAAGTATTTT; CDR3 protein: CASSPGAGGEKYF
J gene: TRBJ2-3; V gene: TRBV5-1; D gene: NA; clone size: few; CDR3 DNA: TGCGCCAGCAGCCCGGACCGGCGGACGCAGTATTTT; CDR3 protein: CASSPDRRTQYF
J gene: TRBJ1-3; V gene: TRBV5-1; D gene: NA; clone size: NA; CDR3 DNA: TGCGCCAGCAGCTCGGACAGCCTTGGTGGAAACACCATATATTTT; CDR3 protein: CASSSDSLGGNTIYF
J gene: TRBJ1-2; V gene: TRBV20-1; D gene: TRBD1; clone size: NA; CDR3 DNA: TGCAGTGCCGCCAAACTGACCGCAGGGGGTGGCTACACCTTC; CDR3 protein: CSAAKLTAGGGYTF
J gene: TRBJ1-1; V gene: TRBV5-4; D gene: NA; clone size: NA; CDR3 DNA: TGTGCCAGCAGCGTGCCCGGGACATCTAACACTGAAGCTTTCTTT; CDR3 protein: CASSVPGTSNTEAFF
J gene: TRBJ2-5; V gene: TRBV12-3/TRBV12-4; D gene: NA; clone size: many; CDR3 DNA: TGTGCCAGCAGTTTAGCGGGAGTTGGGGAGACCCAGTACTTC; CDR3 protein: CASSLAGVGETQYF
J gene: TRBJ2-7; V gene: TRBV12-3/TRBV12-4; D gene: NA; clone size: NA; CDR3 DNA: TGTGCCAGCAGTTTAGGGGCCGGCAGAATGAATCACGAGCAGTACTTC; CDR3 protein: CASSLGAGRMNHEQYF
J gene: TRBJ1-2; V gene: TRBV5-1; D gene: NA; clone size: few; CDR3 DNA: TGCGCCAGCAGCTGGGGGATCAGGGGCTCATCTAACTATGGCTACACCTTC; CDR3 protein: CASSWGIRGSSNYGYTF
J gene: TRBJ1-1; V gene: TRBV2; D gene: NA; clone size: NA; CDR3 DNA: TGTGCCAGCAGTGAAAGGGGGGGGATAACTGAAGCTTTCTTT; CDR3 protein: CASSERGGITEAFF
J gene: TRBJ2-5; V gene: TRBV5-1; D gene: TRBD1; clone size: few; CDR3 DNA: TGCGCCAGCAGCACCAACAGGGGGACGTACGACCAAGAGACCCAGTACTTC; CDR3 protein: CASSTNRGTYDQETQYF
J gene: TRBJ1-2; V gene: TRBV20-1; D gene: TRBD1; clone size: many; CDR3 DNA: TGCAGTGCCCAAACCGACAGGGTTCTTAACTATGGCTACACCTTC; CDR3 protein: CSAQTDRVLNYGYTF
J gene: TRBJ2-7; V gene: TRBV6-1; D gene: TRBD1; clone size: few; CDR3 DNA: TGTGCCAGCAGAGGCGGGACAGGCAAAACACGGTCCTCCTACGAGCAGTACTTC; CDR3 protein: CASRGGTGKTRSSYEQYF
J gene: TRBJ1-1; V gene: TRBV5-5; D gene: NA; clone size: few; CDR3 DNA: TGTGCCAGCAGCTCATCCCACGGGCTGAACACTGAAGCTTTCTTT; CDR3 protein: CASSSSHGLNTEAFF
J gene: TRBJ2-3; V gene: TRBV20-1; D gene: TRBD2; clone size: few; CDR3 DNA: TGCAGATGTAGGGCTAGGGCTAGCGGGAGGGCCCTCACAGATACGCAGTATTTT; CDR3 protein: CRCRARASGRALTDTQYF
J gene: TRBJ2-1; V gene: TRBV9; D gene: NA; clone size: few; CDR3 DNA: TGTGCCAGCAGCAAGGGGCTAGCTTCCTACAATGAGCAGTTCTTC; CDR3 protein: CASSKGLASYNEQFF
J gene: TRBJ2-2; V gene: TRBV24-1; D gene: NA; clone size: few; CDR3 DNA: TGTGCCACCAGTGACCCGACCCCCGGGGCGCCTACTATGAACACCGGGGAGCTGTTTTTT; CDR3 protein: CATSDPTPGAPTMNTGELFF
J gene: TRBJ2-6; V gene: TRBV5-1; D gene: NA; clone size: many; CDR3 DNA: TGTGCCAGCAGCTTAGCAGGCTCTGGGGCCAACGTCCTGACTTTC; CDR3 protein: CASSLAGSGANVLTF
J gene: TRBJ2-3; V gene: TRBV4-2; D gene: TRBD2; clone size: few; CDR3 DNA: TGTGCCAGCAGCCAAGATAGGGGACTAGCTGTCAGTACGCAGTATTTT; CDR3 protein: CASSQDRGLAVSTQYF
J gene: TRBJ2-1; V gene: TRBV7-2; D gene: TRBD2; clone size: NA; CDR3 DNA: TGTGCCAGCAGCTTAGCACTAGCGGGAGAGAATGAGCAGTTCTTC; CDR3 protein: CASSLALAGENEQFF
J gene: TRBJ2-5; V gene: TRBV4-3; D gene: NA; clone size: few; CDR3 DNA: TGCGCCAGCAGCCAAGGGACATTACTCCAAGAGACCCAGTACTTC; CDR3 protein: CASSQGTLLQETQYF
J gene: TRBJ2-5; V gene: TRBV2; D gene: NA; clone size: NA; CDR3 DNA: TGTGCCAGCAGTGAAGGGGAGAGAGAGACCCAGTACTTC; CDR3 protein: CASSEGERETQYF
J gene: TRBJ2-3; V gene: TRBV5-1; D gene: NA; clone size: many; CDR3 DNA: TGCGCCAGCAGCTTCGGACAAAGCACAGATACGCAGTATTTT; CDR3 protein: CASSFGQSTDTQYF
J gene: TRBJ2-7; V gene: TRBV3-1; D gene: TRBD2; clone size: NA; CDR3 DNA: TGTGCCAGCAGCCAAGATCGGGCTAGCGGGTTCTACGAGCAGTACTTC; CDR3 protein: CASSQDRASGFYEQYF
J gene: TRBJ2-7; V gene: TRBV4-1; D gene: NA; clone size: NA; CDR3 DNA: TGCGCCAGCAGCCCAGGACCTGTGTCTAACGAGCAGTACTTC; CDR3 protein: CASSPGPVSNEQYF
J gene: TRBJ2-7; V gene: TRBV2; D gene: NA; clone size: NA; CDR3 DNA: TGTGCCAGCAGTGGGGCAGGGTCCTACGAGCAGTACTTC; CDR3 protein: CASSGAGSYEQYF